This is a list of T cell receptor beta chains from one sample in a study of T cells and Merkel cell carcinoma outcomes. Only in-frame clones appear in the TCRdb table, and some are missing; sequencing was by immunoSEQ multiplex PCR. This sample has over 15,000 clones, with roughly 81% found just once. The specimen was tumor tissue from Merkel cell carcinoma. The receptors derive from a human donor with Merkel cell carcinoma. Both conserved end residues are part of each CDR3. Fields, in order: D gene, V gene, clone size, J gene, CDR3 protein, CDR3 DNA. The D gene is left open where the match is weak. Some rows have no size entry. The others give once, few or many, or a class for an expanded clone.

D gene: TRBD2
V gene: TRBV9
clone size: NA
J gene: TRBJ2-3
CDR3 protein: CASSVAWVGGGATDTQYF
CDR3 DNA: TGTGCCAGCAGCGTAGCCTGGGTTGGCGGGGGGGCGACAGATACGCAGTATTTT

D gene: NA
V gene: TRBV5-1
clone size: few
J gene: TRBJ1-5
CDR3 protein: CASSLAGSSNQPQHF
CDR3 DNA: TGCGCCAGCAGCTTGGCAGGGTCTAGCAATCAGCCCCAGCATTTT

D gene: NA
V gene: TRBV28
clone size: NA
J gene: TRBJ2-7
CDR3 protein: CASSLSGGPSEQYF
CDR3 DNA: TGTGCCAGCAGTTTATCCGGGGGGCCAAGCGAGCAGTACTTC

D gene: TRBD1
V gene: TRBV29-1
clone size: NA
J gene: TRBJ1-2
CDR3 protein: CSVDGDRGNYGYTF
CDR3 DNA: TGCAGCGTTGATGGGGACAGGGGGAACTATGGCTACACCTTC

D gene: NA
V gene: TRBV30
clone size: NA
J gene: TRBJ2-2
CDR3 protein: CAWSAGIANTGELFF
CDR3 DNA: TGTGCCTGGAGTGCGGGCATAGCGAACACCGGGGAGCTGTTTTTT

D gene: NA
V gene: TRBV19
clone size: NA
J gene: TRBJ1-2
CDR3 protein: CASSTDVYGYTF
CDR3 DNA: TGTGCCAGTAGTACGGATGTTTATGGCTACACCTTC

D gene: NA
V gene: TRBV5-1
clone size: NA
J gene: TRBJ1-1
CDR3 protein: CASSASGIEAFF
CDR3 DNA: TGCGCCAGCAGCGCCTCAGGGATTGAAGCTTTCTTT

D gene: TRBD1
V gene: TRBV30
clone size: NA
J gene: TRBJ1-6
CDR3 protein: CAWKPRTGTVNSPLHF
CDR3 DNA: TGTGCCTGGAAACCACGAACCGGGACAGTTAATTCACCCCTCCACTTT

D gene: TRBD2
V gene: TRBV27
clone size: NA
J gene: TRBJ2-1
CDR3 protein: CASGPGLAGPNEQFF
CDR3 DNA: TGTGCCAGCGGTCCGGGACTAGCGGGCCCCAATGAGCAGTTCTTC

D gene: TRBD2
V gene: TRBV5-1
clone size: NA
J gene: TRBJ2-7
CDR3 protein: CASRSATSGGPVGSYEQYF
CDR3 DNA: TGCGCCAGCAGGAGCGCCACTAGCGGGGGGCCGGTAGGCTCTTACGAGCAGTACTTC

D gene: TRBD1
V gene: TRBV18
clone size: NA
J gene: TRBJ1-2
CDR3 protein: CASSLDRGNYGYTF
CDR3 DNA: TGTGCCAGCTCGCTGGACAGGGGGAATTATGGCTACACCTTC

D gene: NA
V gene: TRBV6-1
clone size: few
J gene: TRBJ1-5
CDR3 protein: CASSEPEERVSNQPQHF
CDR3 DNA: TGTGCCAGCAGTGAACCCGAAGAGAGGGTTAGCAATCAGCCCCAGCATTTT

D gene: TRBD1
V gene: TRBV18
clone size: NA
J gene: TRBJ2-6
CDR3 protein: CASSPQRTGSSGANVLTF
CDR3 DNA: TGTGCCAGCTCACCTCAGAGGACAGGAAGCTCTGGGGCCAACGTCCTGACTTTC

D gene: TRBD1
V gene: TRBV28
clone size: NA
J gene: TRBJ1-2
CDR3 protein: CASSRDRDYGYTF
CDR3 DNA: TGTGCCAGCAGTCGGGACAGGGACTATGGCTACACCTTC

D gene: NA
V gene: TRBV6-1
clone size: NA
J gene: TRBJ1-3
CDR3 protein: CASSEPFSLGGNTIYF
CDR3 DNA: TGTGCCAGCAGTGAACCGTTCTCTCTGGGCGGAAACACCATATATTTT

D gene: NA
V gene: TRBV18
clone size: few
J gene: TRBJ1-1
CDR3 protein: CASSLQENTEAFF
CDR3 DNA: TGTGCCAGCTCGCTTCAGGAGAACACTGAAGCTTTCTTT

D gene: NA
V gene: TRBV5-6
clone size: NA
J gene: TRBJ1-6
CDR3 protein: CASSFLAGRPNSPLHF
CDR3 DNA: TGTGCCAGCAGCTTCCTAGCCGGACGGCCTAATTCACCCCTCCACTTT

D gene: NA
V gene: TRBV30
clone size: once
J gene: TRBJ1-4
CDR3 protein: CAWNGDPNEKLFF
CDR3 DNA: TGTGCCTGGAATGGGGATCCAAATGAAAAACTGTTTTTT

D gene: NA
V gene: TRBV7-3
clone size: NA
J gene: TRBJ2-2
CDR3 protein: CASSPSGGGPETGELFF
CDR3 DNA: TGTGCCAGCAGCCCAAGTGGGGGTGGACCTGAGACCGGGGAGCTGTTTTTT

D gene: NA
V gene: TRBV6-1
clone size: once
J gene: TRBJ1-1
CDR3 protein: CASTQGYRGTEAFF
CDR3 DNA: TGTGCCAGCACCCAGGGTTATAGAGGTACTGAAGCTTTCTTT

D gene: NA
V gene: TRBV9
clone size: NA
J gene: TRBJ1-1
CDR3 protein: CASSVGGQTNTEAFF
CDR3 DNA: TGTGCCAGCAGCGTGGGAGGACAGACGAACACTGAAGCTTTCTTT

D gene: TRBD1
V gene: TRBV30
clone size: NA
J gene: TRBJ2-3
CDR3 protein: CAWKGAAYSDTQYF
CDR3 DNA: TGTGCCTGGAAGGGGGCAGCTTACTCAGATACGCAGTATTTT

D gene: NA
V gene: TRBV5-1
clone size: NA
J gene: TRBJ2-5
CDR3 protein: CASSLGAGAGETQYF
CDR3 DNA: TGCGCCAGCAGTTTGGGAGCAGGGGCAGGGGAGACCCAGTACTTC

D gene: NA
V gene: TRBV18
clone size: NA
J gene: TRBJ1-1
CDR3 protein: CASSPGGEGEAFF
CDR3 DNA: TGTGCCAGCTCACCAGGGGGTGAGGGTGAAGCTTTCTTT

D gene: NA
V gene: TRBV11-1
clone size: NA
J gene: TRBJ1-1
CDR3 protein: CASGGGQNTEAFF
CDR3 DNA: TGTGCCAGCGGCGGGGGACAGAACACTGAAGCTTTCTTT

D gene: NA
V gene: TRBV10-3
clone size: NA
J gene: TRBJ1-1
CDR3 protein: CAISEQGENTEAFF
CDR3 DNA: TGTGCCATCAGTGAGCAGGGAGAAAACACTGAAGCTTTCTTT

D gene: NA
V gene: TRBV18
clone size: NA
J gene: TRBJ2-5
CDR3 protein: CASSPPQGWETQYF
CDR3 DNA: TGTGCCAGCTCACCTCCCCAGGGCTGGGAGACCCAGTACTTC

D gene: NA
V gene: TRBV21-1
clone size: NA
J gene: TRBJ1-5
CDR3 protein: CASSKFDREQPQHF
CDR3 DNA: TGTGCCAGCAGTAAATTTGACAGGGAACAGCCCCAGCATTTT

D gene: NA
V gene: TRBV4-2
clone size: NA
J gene: TRBJ1-4
CDR3 protein: CASSPRTTTNEKLFF
CDR3 DNA: TGTGCCAGCAGCCCCCGAACAACAACTAATGAAAAACTGTTTTTT

D gene: NA
V gene: TRBV2
clone size: NA
J gene: TRBJ1-1
CDR3 protein: CASSGSGLGEAFF
CDR3 DNA: TGTGCCAGCAGTGGTTCGGGCCTTGGTGAAGCTTTCTTT

D gene: NA
V gene: TRBV10-3
clone size: NA
J gene: TRBJ2-1
CDR3 protein: CAISESGVASTSYNEQFF
CDR3 DNA: TGTGCCATCAGTGAGTCGGGGGTAGCGAGTACCTCCTACAATGAGCAGTTCTTC

D gene: NA
V gene: TRBV5-4
clone size: NA
J gene: TRBJ2-7
CDR3 protein: CASSLGQIDEQYF
CDR3 DNA: TGTGCCAGCAGCTTGGGGCAGATAGACGAGCAGTACTTC

D gene: NA
V gene: TRBV6-6
clone size: NA
J gene: TRBJ2-1
CDR3 protein: CASSYLGRGDNEQFF
CDR3 DNA: TGTGCCAGCAGTTACCTAGGGAGGGGGGACAATGAGCAGTTCTTC

D gene: TRBD1
V gene: TRBV2
clone size: NA
J gene: TRBJ2-7
CDR3 protein: CASSVGQTHYF
CDR3 DNA: TGTGCCAGCAGCGTGGGACAGACGCATTACTTC

D gene: NA
V gene: TRBV27
clone size: NA
J gene: TRBJ1-1
CDR3 protein: CASSLSKGRGNTEAFF
CDR3 DNA: TGTGCCAGCAGTTTATCGAAAGGCAGGGGGAACACTGAAGCTTTCTTT

D gene: TRBD1
V gene: TRBV28
clone size: once
J gene: TRBJ2-3
CDR3 protein: CASSPSGGSSTDTQYF
CDR3 DNA: TGTGCCAGCAGTCCGTCAGGGGGCTCGAGCACAGATACGCAGTATTTT

D gene: TRBD2
V gene: TRBV5-1
clone size: NA
J gene: TRBJ2-3
CDR3 protein: CASSSASGGLGAQYF
CDR3 DNA: TGCGCCAGCAGCTCCGCTAGCGGGGGCCTCGGGGCGCAGTATTTT

D gene: NA
V gene: TRBV5-1
clone size: NA
J gene: TRBJ2-3
CDR3 protein: CASSLMWGSTDTQYF
CDR3 DNA: TGCGCCAGCAGCTTGATGTGGGGTAGCACAGATACGCAGTATTTT

D gene: TRBD1
V gene: TRBV10-2
clone size: few
J gene: TRBJ1-5
CDR3 protein: CASSRTGRDNQPQHF
CDR3 DNA: TGCGCCAGCTCCCGGACAGGGAGGGACAATCAGCCCCAGCATTTT

D gene: NA
V gene: TRBV9
clone size: NA
J gene: TRBJ2-1
CDR3 protein: CASSAQGNTYNEQFF
CDR3 DNA: TGTGCCAGCAGCGCACAAGGAAACACTTACAATGAGCAGTTCTTC

D gene: TRBD1
V gene: TRBV6-1
clone size: NA
J gene: TRBJ2-1
CDR3 protein: CASSSDRVAYNEQFF
CDR3 DNA: TGTGCCAGCAGCTCTGACAGGGTGGCCTACAATGAGCAGTTCTTC

D gene: NA
V gene: TRBV29-1
clone size: NA
J gene: TRBJ1-1
CDR3 protein: CSTREMNTEAFF
CDR3 DNA: TGCAGCACCCGAGAGATGAACACTGAAGCTTTCTTT

D gene: TRBD1
V gene: TRBV19
clone size: NA
J gene: TRBJ2-5
CDR3 protein: CASSKTGKETQYF
CDR3 DNA: TGTGCCAGTAGTAAGACAGGGAAAGAGACCCAGTACTTC